This TCR beta chain was profiled in a study of T cells in Graves' hyperthyroidism and ophthalmopathy. Study-level information: Upon initial diagnosis and before any treatment, peripheral blood was collected.

Active moderate-to-severe ophthalmopathy, Clinical Activity Score at least 3, NOSPECS at least 4, under 3 months' duration. The source of the PBMCs was around 9 ml of fresh peripheral blood. The source material, RNA transcripts, was used to amplify TCR beta CDR3 regions. The HTBI primer set served for first-round RT-PCR of the TCR CDR3. A single record per CDR3 protein comes from TCRdb applying MiXCR to the multiplex PCR reads. The table lists approximately 400,000 distinct CDR3 sequences, over 12% of them singletons. V was pared by 5 bases and J by 9 bases, with 15 bases of the junction left unmatched. The CDR3 extends over 16 amino acids. Germline V gives CDR1 MDHEN, CDR2 SYDVKM. This clonotype was found once.

The J gene is TRBJ1-1, the V gene TRBV28, with TRBD1 matching over 10 bases. The receptor comes from a man over 45 with Graves' ophthalmopathy. The sequencing input was blood. CDR3 sequence reads: CASSITQTRDRGQAFF. The CDR3 DNA follows: TGTGCCAGCAGTATCACACAGACCCGGGACAGGGGACAAGCTTTCTTT. The variable domain in full, completed from reference TRBV28 and TRBJ1-1, reads DVKVTQSSRYLVKRTGEKVFLECVQDMDHENMFWYRQDPGLGLRLIYFSYDVKMKEKGDIPEGYSVSREKKERFSLILESASTNQTSMYLCASSITQTRDRGQAFFGQGTRLTVV.